This record covers a single T cell receptor beta chain. TCRdb reprocessed the reads via MiXCR and lists one record per CDR3 protein. Among hundreds of thousands of distinct CDR3 sequences, roughly a quarter were seen once, and the ten largest hold roughly 8%. This sample was taken from a study of T cell repertoires in cytomegalovirus infection. There are 14 residues in the CDR3. V dropped 6 bases and J dropped 8; count of bases not matched to a gene: 10. This TCR was recovered from a human donor in good health (CMV status not recorded). Some clones in this sample may be carry-over from other donors' samples. Sequenced material: CD8+ T cells from PBMCs. The chain is built from TRBV12-3 or TRBV12-4 and TRBJ2-1; 7 bases agree with TRBD2. Here the CDR3 DNA reads TGTGCCAGCAGGACCCAACTAGCGCACGATGAGCAGTTCTTC. It yields the protein CASRTQLAHDEQFF.